This T cell receptor (beta chain) was captured by sequencing in a study of blood T cell repertoires in COVID-19. Study-level background: In each case, the material was cDNA or gDNA derived from T cells, B-cell-depleted T cells, or PBMCs.

Original processing notes: Nucleated cell counts were estimated from reference gene primer amplification. The repertoire was sequenced with immunoSEQ multiplex PCR; TCRdb's copy has only in-frame clones and lacks some. D and trimming were read from the DNA, whereas the V and J calls and clone size are those reported in that table. The sample lists about 120,000 clones; about four fifths were seen once. CDR1 is MNHEY, CDR2 SVGAGI, per germline. CDR3 length: 12 amino acids. The V gene lost 6 bases and the J gene lost 7 bases, with 13 bases spanning the gap. The sample taken for sequencing was peripheral blood. The rearrangement links TRBV6-5 to TRBJ2-7, with D possibly matching TRBD1 (5 bases). The origin of this receptor is a human donor in a cohort sampled during active COVID-19. For the CDR3, the DNA is TGTGCCAGCAGGCCTCAGGGTGGGGAGCAGTACTTC. Amino acid sequence: CASRPQGGEQYF.